A selection of T cell receptor beta chains follows, all from one sample in a study of cytomegalovirus exposure and HLA in healthy donors. Using immunoSEQ multiplex PCR, the repertoire was profiled, and TCRdb retains in-frame clones only, with some absent. The data contain a few hundred thousand clones, 70% to 90% of them singletons. The sample was PBMCs. Receptors originate from a middle-aged woman in good health and CMV-seropositive. CDR3s include the opening cysteine and the closing phenylalanine or tryptophan. Clone sizes are given selectively: once, few, many, or a class where the clone is expanded.

TRBJ1-1 TRBV5-1 - CASSPAGEGWGNTEAFF
TRBJ2-1 TRBV18 - CASSPPPGQGYNEQFF
TRBJ1-1 TRBV7-2 - CASSPQGWDTEAFF
TRBJ1-1 TRBV6-1 few CASSKDRGNTEAFF
TRBJ1-2 TRBV7-9 once CASSFVLTGGPDTYGYTF
TRBJ2-1 TRBV27 - CASRPNFPSGREVYNEQFF
TRBJ1-1 TRBV7-8 - CASSSRFGQNTEAFF
TRBJ1-4 TRBV28 once CASSLRGQDEKLFF
TRBJ1-5 TRBV2 - CASSEVRQGQHF
TRBJ2-5 TRBV7-9 few CASSSKETQYF
TRBJ2-7 TRBV28 - CASSLPGQGAHEQYF
TRBJ1-1 TRBV10-3 - CAISESQGYAEAFF
TRBJ2-1 TRBV28 - CASNWSDRVGNEQFF
TRBJ2-2 TRBV10-3 - CAISQTGTSRLSGELFF
TRBJ1-1 TRBV5-1 - CASSSTGNTEAFF
TRBJ1-1 TRBV15 - CATSRAPLAGTEAFF
TRBJ1-2 TRBV7-2 - CASSLTGQALYGYTF
TRBJ2-7 TRBV4-1 few CASSQDSLNYEQYF
TRBJ1-1 TRBV7-9 - CASTKGTALNTEAFF
TRBJ1-3 TRBV19 - CASSIVAVPNTIYF
TRBJ2-3 TRBV18 - CASSPIRHSTDTQYF
TRBJ1-1 TRBV6-5 - CASSYGQNTEAFF
TRBJ2-3 TRBV9 - CASSVPNTANLGADTQYF
TRBJ1-1 TRBV18 - CASSPTSGQAMNTEAFF
TRBJ2-3 TRBV18 - CASSPQRTGTDTQYF
TRBJ1-1 TRBV4-1 - CASSQDERRGTSKAEAFF